This T cell receptor (beta chain) was recovered during a study of technical replicates of blood from a handful of donors. Germline lookup yields CDR1 MNHEY and CDR2 SVGAGI. V lost 0 bases and J 6 bases, leaving 12 bases between the germline ends. The CDR3 has 14 amino acids. Data came from immunoSEQ multiplex PCR; TCRdb stores just in-frame clones and leaves some out. This repertoire shows about 82,000 clones, roughly 95% found once; its top ten account for 0.37%. This receptor was obtained from a human donor in good health. This rearrangement joins TRBV6-5 to TRBJ2-7, with D uncertain. The specimen was T cells isolated from PBMCs. Here the CDR3 reads CASSYSSGWVEQYF. DNA for the CDR3: TGTGCCAGCAGTTACTCCTCAGGTTGGGTCGAGCAGTACTTC.